This is a list of T cell receptor beta chains from one sample in a study of shared clonotypes between healthy human individuals. Here immunoSEQ multiplex PCR was the method, and the copy in TCRdb shows in-frame clones only, minus some. The sample contains roughly 2 million clones, under 97% of which appear only once. The sample consisted of naive CD4+ T cells sorted from blood. All receptors come from a man aged 18 to 29 in good health. The CDR3 runs from the conserved cysteine through the conserved F or W. A D gene is named only where the DNA matches it firmly. Clone size is not always given. Where it is, it says once, few, many or a class for expanded clones.

cdr3_nt | cdr3_aa | v_call | d_call | clone_size | j_call
TGTGCCTGGAAGGGGACCTATGGCTACACCTTC | CAWKGTYGYTF | TRBV30 | NA | NA | TRBJ1-2
TGTGCCAGCAGCTCACTAGCGAGCTCCTACGAGCAGTACTTC | CASSSLASSYEQYF | TRBV7-2 | TRBD2 | NA | TRBJ2-7
TGTGCCAGCTCACCAGGACTAGCGGGAAACGAGCAGTACTTC | CASSPGLAGNEQYF | TRBV18 | TRBD2 | few | TRBJ2-7
TGTGCCAGCAGGGTGGGAGAGGGGCTGAACTATGGCTACACCTTC | CASRVGEGLNYGYTF | TRBV5-5 | NA | NA | TRBJ1-2
TGCGCCAGCAGCCAAGATTCGGGGACTAGCGGGAGATACGAGCAGTACTTC | CASSQDSGTSGRYEQYF | TRBV4-3 | TRBD2 | NA | TRBJ2-7
TGCGCCAGCAGCCCCCTTGGACTAGCGGGGGGGGACGGTAGCACAGATACGCAGTATTTT | CASSPLGLAGGDGSTDTQYF | TRBV4-1 | TRBD2 | NA | TRBJ2-3
TGTGCCAGCAGCTCGTGGGGCGGTGCACGTTTGGAGCAGTACTTC | CASSSWGGARLEQYF | TRBV5-4 | NA | once | TRBJ2-7
TGTGCCAGCAGGACCGGGACAGGGGTGTATGGCTACACCTTC | CASRTGTGVYGYTF | TRBV2 | TRBD1 | NA | TRBJ1-2
TGTGCCAGCAGATCGGAACAGGGGGGTAGCTACGAGCAGTACTTC | CASRSEQGGSYEQYF | TRBV2 | TRBD1 | NA | TRBJ2-7
TGTGCCAGCAGTATAAGCGGGCGCGGGGGATCCTACACCTTC | CASSISGRGGSYTF | TRBV28 | NA | NA | TRBJ1-2
TGCGCCAGCAGCCAAGCGGTAGACAGGGCGAACACTGAAGCTTTCTTT | CASSQAVDRANTEAFF | TRBV4-1 | TRBD1 | NA | TRBJ1-1
TGTGCCAGCGGATACAGGGGCGCCTACGAGCAGTACTTC | CASGYRGAYEQYF | TRBV28 | TRBD1 | NA | TRBJ2-7
TGTGCCAGCGAGGACTGGGGTCTCTCCGCCTACAATGAGCAGTTCTTC | CASEDWGLSAYNEQFF | TRBV2 | NA | NA | TRBJ2-1
TGTGCCAGCAGTCCGCAGCGGGAAAAACTGTTTTTT | CASSPQREKLFF | TRBV25-1 | NA | NA | TRBJ1-4
TGTGCCAGCAGCGTAGGACCAGATAATTCACCCCTCCACTTT | CASSVGPDNSPLHF | TRBV9 | NA | NA | TRBJ1-6
TGTGCCAGCAGCGTAGTGGGGGGCTACACTGAAGCTTTCTTT | CASSVVGGYTEAFF | TRBV9 | NA | NA | TRBJ1-1
TGCGCCAGCAGTTCACCGAGGACAGGATCAGCCGGGGAGCTGTTTTTT | CASSSPRTGSAGELFF | TRBV5-1 | TRBD1 | NA | TRBJ2-2
TGTGCCAGCAGTGACCTTAAGGGGCTGGACTATGGCTACACCTTC | CASSDLKGLDYGYTF | TRBV2 | NA | NA | TRBJ1-2
TGTGCCAGCAGCTTGGACCCAAACGGCGACGAGCAGTACTTC | CASSLDPNGDEQYF | TRBV5-5 | NA | NA | TRBJ2-7
TGCAGCGTTGAAGGAACCAGGGGGGCAGAGACCCAGTACTTC | CSVEGTRGAETQYF | TRBV29-1 | NA | NA | TRBJ2-5
TGCGCCAGCAGGACGACTTCCCAGGGAGTCACTGAAGCTTTCTTT | CASRTTSQGVTEAFF | TRBV5-1 | NA | NA | TRBJ1-1
TGTGCCAGCAGCTTGGGGAAGAGGCAGCGGGAGGGGACCGGGGAGCTGTTTTTT | CASSLGKRQREGTGELFF | TRBV5-4 | TRBD2 | once | TRBJ2-2
TGTGCCAGCAGCCCGGACTCTTCCACAGATACGCAGTATTTT | CASSPDSSTDTQYF | TRBV5-4 | NA | NA | TRBJ2-3
TGTGCCAGCAGTTTGGATAGCGGGAGCTCCTACAATGAGCAGTTCTTC | CASSLDSGSSYNEQFF | TRBV6-5 | TRBD2 | NA | TRBJ2-1
TGCGCCAGCAGCCTCCCGGCCGGGGCCAACGTCCTGACTTTC | CASSLPAGANVLTF | TRBV5-1 | NA | once | TRBJ2-6
TGCGCCAGCAGCTTACAAGGGACCACTGAAGCTTTCTTT | CASSLQGTTEAFF | TRBV5-1 | NA | NA | TRBJ1-1
TGCGCCAGCAGCCCTGGACCCCTCTCCTATAATTCACCCCTCCACTTT | CASSPGPLSYNSPLHF | TRBV5-1 | NA | NA | TRBJ1-6
TGTGCCAGCAGCGGGGGACAGGGGGCCCGGGAGCAGTACTTC | CASSGGQGAREQYF | TRBV7-3 | TRBD1 | NA | TRBJ2-7
TGCGCCAGCAGCTTGGCGCGGGGGGAAGGAGAGACCCAGTACTTC | CASSLARGEGETQYF | TRBV5-1 | TRBD2 | once | TRBJ2-5
TGTGCCAGTAGTTTTGGGACAGGCTACGAGCAGTACTTC | CASSFGTGYEQYF | TRBV19 | TRBD1 | NA | TRBJ2-7
TGTGCCAGCCAGAGGGCAACCCGGGACGAGCAGTACTTC | CASQRATRDEQYF | TRBV6-5 | NA | NA | TRBJ2-7
TGCGCCAGCAGCTTGGCAGGGTTGGATGAAAAACTGTTTTTT | CASSLAGLDEKLFF | TRBV5-1 | NA | NA | TRBJ1-4
TGTGCCAGCAGTTACTCGATGAATACGAACACTGAAGCTTTCTTT | CASSYSMNTNTEAFF | TRBV6-5 | NA | NA | TRBJ1-1
TGTGCCAGCAGCCTAGCGGGGGGACCCCCGGGGGAGACCCAGTACTTC | CASSLAGGPPGETQYF | TRBV6-6 | TRBD2 | NA | TRBJ2-5
TGTGCCAGCAGCCATCCGGGACAGCGACATCAGCCCCAGCATTTT | CASSHPGQRHQPQHF | TRBV7-2 | TRBD1 | NA | TRBJ1-5
TGTGCCAGCTCAACAGGGGGCGGCTATGGCTACACCTTC | CASSTGGGYGYTF | TRBV18 | TRBD1 | few | TRBJ1-2
TGCGCCAGCAGCTTGCCCGGACAGGGGCCTGTCGAGCAGTACTTC | CASSLPGQGPVEQYF | TRBV5-1 | TRBD1 | NA | TRBJ2-7
TGTGCCAGCAGCCCCGGACAGGGAAACATTCAGTACTTC | CASSPGQGNIQYF | TRBV5-6 | TRBD1 | NA | TRBJ2-4
TGTGCCAGCAGTGCATCGAGGGAGACCCAAGAGACCCAGTACTTC | CASSASRETQETQYF | TRBV2 | NA | NA | TRBJ2-5
TGTGCCAGCAGTTTGGTCCGCCCGGACAGGGGCCTCGGGGAGCAGTTCTTC | CASSLVRPDRGLGEQFF | TRBV28 | TRBD1 | NA | TRBJ2-1
TGTGCCAGCAGAACCGGGACTAGCGCCTACGAGCAGTACTTC | CASRTGTSAYEQYF | TRBV5-4 | TRBD2 | NA | TRBJ2-7
TGTGCCAGCAGCACCGGACAGGGAACAACTAATGAAAAACTGTTTTTT | CASSTGQGTTNEKLFF | TRBV5-4 | TRBD1 | NA | TRBJ1-4
TGCGCCAGCAATCCAACAACGGGCGAGCAGTACTTC | CASNPTTGEQYF | TRBV5-1 | NA | NA | TRBJ2-7
TGCGCCAGCAGCTTGGATCCCCCTGGACAGGGGACCTACGAGCAGTACTTC | CASSLDPPGQGTYEQYF | TRBV5-1 | TRBD1 | NA | TRBJ2-7